The 22 T cell receptor beta chains presented below share a single source sample, sequenced in a study of cytomegalovirus exposure and HLA in healthy donors. In the PCR, 60 Vbeta and 13 Jbeta primers were used. Assay: immunoSEQ multiplex PCR; the TCRdb copy retains only in-frame clones and omits some. Here the sample spans about 170,000 clones, approximately 81% being singletons. The sequenced sample was PBMCs. The receptors come from a male donor in good health and CMV-seronegative.

The chain joins TRBV19 to TRBJ1-4, with D unresolved. Germline lookup yields CDR1 LNHDA and CDR2 SQIVND (reference sequence). Trimming pared 10 bases from V and 7 bases from J, leaving 16 bases between. The CDR3 runs 13 residues. This chain's CDR3 is CATPEPTTEKLFF. The CDR3 region has the DNA TGTGCCACCCCGGAGCCAACGACTGAAAAACTGTTTTTT.

The V and J genes are TRBV28 and TRBJ2-7; 8 bases agree with TRBD2. Germline V gene lookup returns CDR1 MDHEN and CDR2 SYDVKM. There are 17 residues in the CDR3. The J segment lost 1 base and the V segment lost 10 bases, leaving 18 bases of the junction unmatched. The CDR3 here is CATTRTAGGPLSYEQYF. The CDR3 nucleotides read TGTGCCACCACCCGAACTGCGGGGGGACCCCTATCCTACGAGCAGTACTTC.

V usage is TRBV29-1 and J usage is TRBJ2-5; unclear D gene. Germline CDR1 SQVTM, CDR2 ANQGSEA. V lost 4 bases and J 2 bases, leaving 11 bases between the germline ends. The CDR3 consists of 13 residues. CDR3 sequence (DNA): TGCAGCGTTGTAATCACATATCAAGAGACCCAGTACTTC. Translating it yields CSVVITYQETQYF.

This chain connects TRBV30 to TRBJ2-5, with a weak D call TRBD2 (5 bases). CDR1 is GTSNPN and CDR2 is SVGIG in the germline V gene (reference sequence). The CDR3 is made up of 18 amino acids. Deletions cut 2 bases from V and 2 bases from J, with 24 bases between. The CDR3: CAWSFLPPGSGRQETQYF. DNA of the CDR3: TGTGCCTGGAGTTTTCTCCCCCCGGGGAGTGGGCGACAAGAGACCCAGTACTTC.

CDR3 sequence reads: CASSEGGQDYAADTQYF. CDR3 bases: TGTGCCAGCAGTGAAGGGGGACAAGACTATGCAGCAGATACGCAGTATTTT. V usage is TRBV2 and J usage is TRBJ2-3, with D possibly TRBD1 on 6 matching bases. The CDR3 spans 17 residues. Per the germline V gene, CDR1 is SNHLY and CDR2 is FYNNEI. Trimming removed 1 base at V and 4 bases at J, with 18 bases between.

The sample holds a few counts of this clone. J is TRBJ2-7 and V is TRBV7-3; a weak D match, TRBD1 (5 bases). The V end lost 5 bases, the J end lost 3 bases, and 17 bases lay between the germline ends. The germline V gene encodes CDR1 SGHTA and CDR2 FQGTGA. CDR3 size: 15 residues. The DNA of the CDR3 is TGTGCCAGCAGCCATAGGGGCACGGCGTTCTACGAGCAGTACTTC. Residues: CASSHRGTAFYEQYF. Using reference TRBV7-3 and TRBJ2-7 for the parts outside the CDR3, the full variable domain is GAGVSQTPSNKVTEKGKYVELRCDPISGHTALYWYRQSLGQGPEFLIYFQGTGAADDSGLPNDRFFAVRPEGSVSTLKIQRTERGDSAVYLCASSHRGTAFYEQYFGPGTRLTVT.

To note about this clone: The CDR3 does not close with the conserved phenylalanine or tryptophan, likely indicating a read error. The DNA is left out, because the CDR3 cannot be placed on it with certainty; the CDR3 is given as TCRdb lists it. V and J are TRBV7-2 and TRBJ2-7; the DNA was not used to check the table's D call, TRBD1. The germline gives CDR1 SGHTA, CDR2 FQGNSA. Termini included, the CDR3 measures 13 amino acids. This CDR3 reads CASSLVSLGQGVY.

The chain combines TRBV7-2 with TRBJ2-1; 9 bases match TRBD2. The germline CDR1 and CDR2 sequences are SGHTA and FQGNSA. The CDR3 loop spans 18 amino acids. The J segment lost 7 bases and the V segment lost 2 bases, leaving 15 bases of the junction unmatched. In DNA, the CDR3 is TGTGCCAGCAGCTTAAACCCGATACGGGCGGGAGGGCCGAATGAGCAGTTCTTC. It translates to CASSLNPIRAGGPNEQFF.

The chain recombines TRBV6-1 with TRBJ2-3; 9 positions agree with TRBD2. Germline CDR1 is MNHNS and CDR2 is SASEGT. The CDR3 totals 17 residues. The J segment lost 1 base and the V segment lost 4 bases, leaving 9 bases of the junction unmatched. Here the CDR3 reads CASSVGIAGVGTDTQYF. The CDR3 DNA sequence: TGTGCCAGCAGTGTGGGGATAGCGGGAGTCGGCACAGATACGCAGTATTTT.

V gene TRBV29-1 combines with J gene TRBJ2-5; D might be TRBD1 (6 bases). The CDR3 totals 13 residues. The V gene's germline CDR1 is SQVTM and CDR2 ANQGSEA. The ends were cut back, 8 bases at V and 6 bases at J, with 19 bases in the middle. The CDR3 coding sequence is TGCAGCCTGGCCTCTGGCAGGGGAAAGACCCAGTACTTC. This gives the protein CSLASGRGKTQYF.

The sample holds a few counts of this clone. The chain recombines TRBV7-2 with TRBJ2-1, with 10 bases matching TRBD1. Germline CDR1 is SGHTA and CDR2 is FQGNSA. The CDR3 is 15 residues long. V lost 4 bases, J lost 5 bases, and 5 bases stayed unmatched. CDR3 sequence reads: CASSSDRGGHNEQFF. CDR3 coding DNA: TGTGCCAGCAGCTCGGACAGGGGGGGTCACAATGAGCAGTTCTTC. The full variable domain, its missing parts supplied by reference TRBV7-2 and TRBJ2-1, is GAGVSQSPSNKVTEKGKDVELRCDPISGHTALYWYRQSLGQGLEFLIYFQGNSAPDKSGLPSDRFSAERTGGSVSTLTIQRTQQEDSAVYLCASSSDRGGHNEQFFGPGTRLTVL.

This clone has more than one count but fewer than ten. The V and J genes are TRBV7-8 and TRBJ2-2, with D maybe TRBD1 (5 bases). The CDR3 spans 16 residues. Trimming took off 2 bases at V and 0 bases at J, with 10 bases between the two ends. Germline lookup yields CDR1 SGHVS and CDR2 FQNEAQ. CDR3 region: CASSLRVQANTGELFF. The CDR3 nucleotides read TGTGCCAGCAGCTTAAGGGTACAGGCGAACACCGGGGAGCTGTTTTTT.

The V call is TRBV5-4, the J call TRBJ1-2; possibly TRBD1 for D (5 bases). Germline assignment: CDR1 SGHNT and CDR2 YYREEE (reference sequence). This CDR3 is 15 amino acids long. With 3 bases removed from V and 6 bases from J, the gap between germline ends came to 18 bases. CDR3 sequence (DNA): TGTGCCAGCAGCTCCCGGGTGGCAGGGTTCGATGGCTACACCTTC. Translation: CASSSRVAGFDGYTF.

J is TRBJ2-1 and V is TRBV6-4, with 9 positions matching TRBD2. The CDR3 has 14 amino acids. Trimming at V came to 7 bases and at J to 4 bases, leaving 5 bases not matched to a gene. The germline gives CDR1 MRHNA, CDR2 SNTAGT. Written as DNA, the CDR3 is TGTGCCAGCATTGCGGGGGGGGAGTACAATGAGCAGTTCTTC. This codes for CASIAGGEYNEQFF.

With regard to this clone: An end of the junction does not agree with germline; a read error may underlie this. CDR3 protein: CASGLKTGVGLAVGDTQYF. The CDR3 DNA reads TGTGCCAGCGGCTTAAAGACAGGGGTTGGGCTAGCGGTTGGAGATACGCAGTATTTT. The V call is TRBV7-6, the J call TRBJ2-3, with D maybe TRBD1 (8 bases). There are 19 residues in the CDR3. Germline V CDR1 and CDR2: SGHVS, FNYEAQ.

This clone was recorded once. The rearrangement uses TRBV5-1 and TRBJ2-3, with TRBD1 identical over 8 bases. This CDR3 has 16 residues. J lost 0 bases, V lost 1 base, and 4 bases had no gene match. Looked up from germline, CDR1 is SGHRS and CDR2 is YFSETQ. For the CDR3, the DNA is TGCGCCAGCAGCTTGTTCCAGGGGGCCAGCACAGATACGCAGTATTTT. Translation gives CASSLFQGASTDTQYF.

The chain uses TRBV9 and TRBJ1-3; the D gene is possibly TRBD1 (5 bases). V shed 2 bases and J shed 0 bases, with 9 bases lying between them. The CDR3 has 15 amino acids. CDR1 and CDR2 from the germline V gene are SGDLS and YYNGEE. The CDR3, as DNA: TGTGCCAGCAGCGTTGCAGGGTTCTCTGGAAACACCATATATTTT. Amino acid sequence: CASSVAGFSGNTIYF.

The chain is built from TRBV2 and TRBJ2-1; 9 bases match TRBD2. The CDR3 covers 17 residues. The V gene end was trimmed by 7 bases and the J gene end by 7 bases; junction bases not matched to a gene: 17. Germline-derived CDR1 and CDR2 are SNHLY and FYNNEI. The CDR3, as DNA: TGTGCCAGCACCCTGGGCGCGGGAGGGCCGACTGTGAATGAGCAGTTCTTC. This translates into CASTLGAGGPTVNEQFF.

The chain employs TRBV7-8 and TRBJ2-1; 9 bases agree with TRBD1. The germline gives CDR1 SGHVS, CDR2 FQNEAQ. This CDR3 has 16 amino acids. With 5 bases clipped from V and 3 bases from J, the junction kept 8 bases outside the gene matches. The CDR3, as DNA: TGTGCCAGCAGCGCACCGGGACAGGGTTTCTACAATGAGCAGTTCTTC. This codes for CASSAPGQGFYNEQFF.

J is TRBJ1-1 and V is TRBV6-1, with 7 bases aligning to TRBD1. There are 13 residues in the CDR3. CDR1 is MNHNS and CDR2 is SASEGT in the germline V gene. Trimming at V came to 6 bases and at J to 4 bases, leaving 5 bases not matched to a gene. The CDR3 region has the DNA TGTGCCAGCAGACATGACAGGGTCACTGAAGCTTTCTTT. Its protein product is CASRHDRVTEAFF.

The chain uses TRBV6-4 and TRBJ1-1; D is unclear. CDR1 and CDR2 from the germline V gene are MRHNA and SNTAGT. V gave up 0 bases and J gave up 1 base, with 6 bases separating them. CDR3 length: 14 amino acids. For the CDR3, the DNA is TGTGCCAGCAGTGACTCGATGGCGAACACTGAAGCTTTCTTT. Translating it yields CASSDSMANTEAFF.

V and J are TRBV19 and TRBJ2-7, with D perhaps matching TRBD1 (6 bases). Germline CDR1 reads LNHDA; CDR2 reads SQIVND (reference sequence). The V end lost 4 bases, the J end lost 5 bases, and 9 bases lay between the germline ends. The CDR3 has 12 residues. CDR3 nucleotide sequence: TGTGCCAGTAGTACCAGACAGGACGAGCAGTACTTC. The encoded protein is CASSTRQDEQYF.